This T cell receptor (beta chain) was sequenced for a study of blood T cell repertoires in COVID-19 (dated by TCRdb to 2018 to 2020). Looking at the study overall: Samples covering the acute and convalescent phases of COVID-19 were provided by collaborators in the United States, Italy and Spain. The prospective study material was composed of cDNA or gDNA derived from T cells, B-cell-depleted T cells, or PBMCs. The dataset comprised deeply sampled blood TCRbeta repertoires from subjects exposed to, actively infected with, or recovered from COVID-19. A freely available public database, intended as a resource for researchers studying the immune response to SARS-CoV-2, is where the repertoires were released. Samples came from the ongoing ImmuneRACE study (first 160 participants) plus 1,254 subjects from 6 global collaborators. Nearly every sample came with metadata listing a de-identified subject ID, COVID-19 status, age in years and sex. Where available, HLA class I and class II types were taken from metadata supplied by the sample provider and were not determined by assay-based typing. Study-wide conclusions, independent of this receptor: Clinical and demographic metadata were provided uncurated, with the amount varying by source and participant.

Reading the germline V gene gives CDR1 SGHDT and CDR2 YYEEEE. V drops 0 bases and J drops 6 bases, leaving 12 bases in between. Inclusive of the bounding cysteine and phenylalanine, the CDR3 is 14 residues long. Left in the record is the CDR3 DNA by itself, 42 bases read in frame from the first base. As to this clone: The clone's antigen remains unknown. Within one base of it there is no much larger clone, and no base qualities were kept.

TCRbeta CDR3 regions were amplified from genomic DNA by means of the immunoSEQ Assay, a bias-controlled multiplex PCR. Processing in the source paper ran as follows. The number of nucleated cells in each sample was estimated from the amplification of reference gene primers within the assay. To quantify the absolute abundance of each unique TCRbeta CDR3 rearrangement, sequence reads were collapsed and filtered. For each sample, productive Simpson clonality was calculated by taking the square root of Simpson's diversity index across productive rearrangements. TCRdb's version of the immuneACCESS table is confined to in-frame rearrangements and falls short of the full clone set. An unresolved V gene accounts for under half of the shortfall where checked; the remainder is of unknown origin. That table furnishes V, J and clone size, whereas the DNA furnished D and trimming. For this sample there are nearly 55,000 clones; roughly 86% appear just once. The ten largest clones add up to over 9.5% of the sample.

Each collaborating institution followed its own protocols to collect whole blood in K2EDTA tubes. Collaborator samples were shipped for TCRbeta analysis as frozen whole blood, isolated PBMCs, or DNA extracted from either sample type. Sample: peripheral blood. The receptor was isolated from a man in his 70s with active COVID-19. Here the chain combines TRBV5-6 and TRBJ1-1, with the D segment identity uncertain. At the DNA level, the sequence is TGTGCCAGCAGCTTGGTTGGCGGGAGCCCTGAAGCTTTCTTT. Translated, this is CASSLVGGSPEAFF.